Detailed here is one T cell receptor beta chain. What it recognizes is unknown. No record exists of this donor's CMV serostatus. The PCR was carried out with 60 Vbeta primers and 13 Jbeta primers. Data came from immunoSEQ multiplex PCR; TCRdb stores just in-frame clones and leaves some out. The sample holds approximately 140,000 clones, 79% seen once. These data belong to a study of cytomegalovirus exposure and HLA in healthy donors. Points from the study as a whole: Presence/absence analyses treated sequencing depth as roughly uniform across donors. Apart from CMV serostatus, no immune exposure information was available. Some TCR beta chains (164 of them) were listed as cytomegalovirus-associated.

V trimming: 8 bases; J trimming: 4 bases; junction bases outside the gene matches: 15. The CDR3 covers 17 residues. The germline gives CDR1 LNHDA, CDR2 SQIVND (reference sequence). The chain couples TRBV19 to TRBJ2-4; 9 bases are a match to TRBD1. This sequence originates from a human donor in good health. The sample was PBMCs. The CDR3 bases are TGTGCCAGTCAATTGGGTTCCGGGACAGGGCTAAAAAACATTCAGTACTTC. It specifies CASQLGSGTGLKNIQYF.